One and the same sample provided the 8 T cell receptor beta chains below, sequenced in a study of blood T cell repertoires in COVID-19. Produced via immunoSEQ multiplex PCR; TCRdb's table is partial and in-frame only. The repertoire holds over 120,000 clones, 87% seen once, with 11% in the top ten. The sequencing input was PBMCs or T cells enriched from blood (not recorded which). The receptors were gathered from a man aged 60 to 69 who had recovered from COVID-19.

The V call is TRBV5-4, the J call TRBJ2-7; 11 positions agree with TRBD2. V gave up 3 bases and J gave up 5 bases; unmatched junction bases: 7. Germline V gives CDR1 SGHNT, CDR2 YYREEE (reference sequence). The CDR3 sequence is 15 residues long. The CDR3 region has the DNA TGTGCCAGCAGCTCCACTAGCGGGAGTGTCAACGAGCAGTACTTC. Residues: CASSSTSGSVNEQYF. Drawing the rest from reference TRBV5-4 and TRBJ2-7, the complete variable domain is ETGVTQSPTHLIKTRGQQVTLRCSSQSGHNTVSWYQQALGQGPQFIFQYYREEENGRGNFPPRFSGLQFPNYSSELNVNALELDDSALYLCASSSTSGSVNEQYFGPGTRLTVT.

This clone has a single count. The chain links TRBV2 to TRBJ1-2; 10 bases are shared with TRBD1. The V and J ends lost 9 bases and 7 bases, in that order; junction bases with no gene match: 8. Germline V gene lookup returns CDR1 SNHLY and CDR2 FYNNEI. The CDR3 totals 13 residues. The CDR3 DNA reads TGTGCCAGTTCGAGACAGGGGGCAGTTGGCTACACCTTC. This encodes CASSRQGAVGYTF.

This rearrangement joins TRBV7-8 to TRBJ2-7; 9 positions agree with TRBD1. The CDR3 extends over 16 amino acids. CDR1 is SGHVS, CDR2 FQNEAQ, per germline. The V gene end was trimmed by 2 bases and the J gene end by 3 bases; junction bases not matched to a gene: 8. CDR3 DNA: TGTGCCAGCAGCTTAACTAGGACAGGGGTTGTCTACGAGCAGTACTTC. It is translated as CASSLTRTGVVYEQYF.

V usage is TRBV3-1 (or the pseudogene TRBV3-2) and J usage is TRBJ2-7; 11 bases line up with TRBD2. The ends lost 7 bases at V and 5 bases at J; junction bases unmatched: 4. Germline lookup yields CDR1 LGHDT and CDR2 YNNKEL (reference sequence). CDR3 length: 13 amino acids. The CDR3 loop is CASTSGGPDEQYF. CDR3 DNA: TGTGCCAGCACTAGCGGGGGGCCCGACGAGCAGTACTTC.

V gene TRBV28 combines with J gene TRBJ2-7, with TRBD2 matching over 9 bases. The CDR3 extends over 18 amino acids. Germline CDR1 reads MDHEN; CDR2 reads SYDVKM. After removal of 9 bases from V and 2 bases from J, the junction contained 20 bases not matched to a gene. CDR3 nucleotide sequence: TGTGCCAGTAGTCGTCCAGCGGGTAGCGGGGGTGAAGCCTACGAGCAGTACTTC. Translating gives CASSRPAGSGGEAYEQYF.

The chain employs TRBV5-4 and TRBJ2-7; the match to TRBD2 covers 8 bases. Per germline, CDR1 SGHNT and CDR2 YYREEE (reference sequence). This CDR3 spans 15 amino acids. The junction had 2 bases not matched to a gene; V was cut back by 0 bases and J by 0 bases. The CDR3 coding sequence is TGTGCCAGCAGCTTGGCGGGGGGGAGCTCCTACGAGCAGTACTTC. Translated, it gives CASSLAGGSSYEQYF.

CDR3 sequence reads: CASSPRTSGKGNTGELFF. The CDR3 DNA reads as TGTGCCAGCAGCCCCAGGACTAGCGGGAAAGGGAACACCGGGGAGCTGTTTTTT. The chain carries TRBV3-1 (or the pseudogene TRBV3-2) and TRBJ2-2; 12 bases match TRBD2. The CDR3 spans 18 residues. Germline-derived CDR1 and CDR2 are LGHDT and YNNKEL (reference sequence). V trimming: 4 bases; J trimming: 1 base; junction bases outside the gene matches: 7.

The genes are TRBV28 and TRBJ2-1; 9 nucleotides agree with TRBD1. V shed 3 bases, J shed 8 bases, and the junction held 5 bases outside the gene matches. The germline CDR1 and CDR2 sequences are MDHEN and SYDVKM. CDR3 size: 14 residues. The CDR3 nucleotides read TGTGCCAGCAGTTTGCTCCGGGACAGGGATGAGCAGTTCTTC. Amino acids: CASSLLRDRDEQFF.